This T cell receptor beta chain was sequenced during a study of blood T cell repertoires in COVID-19 (TCRdb year 2020). Notes on the research overall: Samples from collaborators originated in the United States, Italy and Spain and spanned both the acute and convalescent phases of COVID-19. The repertoires were released in a freely available public database meant as a resource for research on the immune response to SARS-CoV-2. The sample metadata nearly always contained a de-identified subject ID, COVID-19 status, age in years and sex. The samples were drawn from two sources: the first 160 participants of the ongoing ImmuneRACE study, and 1,200 or so subjects contributed by 6 global collaborators. The material from the prospective study consisted of cDNA or gDNA derived from T cells, B-cell-depleted T cells, or PBMCs. Where available, HLA class I and class II types were taken from metadata supplied by the sample provider and were not determined by assay-based typing. Deeply sampled blood TCRbeta repertoires from subjects exposed to, actively infected with, or recovered from COVID-19 were included in the dataset.

Findings and caveats that apply to the study as a whole: Clinical and demographic metadata were provided uncurated, with the amount varying by source and participant.

TCRbeta CDR3 regions were amplified from genomic DNA by means of the immunoSEQ Assay, a bias-controlled multiplex PCR. For the original study's pipeline: The number of nucleated cells in each sample was estimated from the amplification of reference gene primers within the assay. To quantify the absolute abundance of each unique TCRbeta CDR3 rearrangement, sequence reads were collapsed and filtered. For each sample, productive Simpson clonality was calculated as the square root of Simpson's diversity index over productive rearrangements. Not all clones reach the TCRdb copy of this immuneACCESS table, which keeps in-frame sequences only. Checked studies attribute under half of the gap to unresolved V genes and leave the rest unexplained. D and trimming come from the DNA, and the V and J calls and clone size come from that table. For this sample the table gives approximately 290,000 clones, of which about 89% were detected only once. 2.2% of the sample goes to the ten largest clones.

In Seattle, one collaborating source enrolled patients while the infection was active and tracked those patients longitudinally over the course of disease. The collaborating institutions used their own protocols to collect whole blood in K2EDTA tubes. Collaborator samples were shipped for TCRbeta analysis as frozen whole blood, isolated PBMCs, or DNA extracted from either sample type. Note on this clone: Its antigen has not been determined. Per-base qualities were not stored, and no clone one base away is much larger.

The CDR3 contains 15 residues, cysteine and phenylalanine counted. Only the CDR3 DNA is retained, 45 bases long and in frame from the first base. Relative to germline, V is missing 5 bases and J is missing 3 bases, with 4 bases of the junction outside any gene match. CDR1 SEHNR and CDR2 FQNEAQ were looked up in the germline V gene (reference sequence). The V and J segments used are TRBV7-9 and TRBJ2-3, with 11 junctional bases fitting TRBD1. The sequenced sample consisted of peripheral blood. This TCR was recovered from a woman younger than 45 with COVID-19, enrolled during active disease. The CDR3 amino acid sequence is: CASSKDRGRTDTQYF. In nucleotide form, the sequence is TGTGCCAGCAGCAAGGACAGGGGGCGGACAGATACGCAGTATTTT.